This TCR beta chain was documented in a study of blood T cell repertoires in COVID-19. The CDR3 spans 14 residues. V shed 4 bases, J shed 7 bases, and the junction held 9 bases outside the gene matches. From germline, CDR1 is SEHNR and CDR2 FQNEAQ (reference sequence). In the authors' workflow: Using reference gene primer amplification, nucleated cell counts were estimated. Repertoires were generated with immunoSEQ multiplex PCR, while TCRdb's copy carries only in-frame clones and drops some. D and trimming were read from the DNA, whereas the V and J calls and clone size are those reported in that table. Of 250,000 to 300,000 clones detected, over 80% appear once; the ten largest clones hold 9.5% to 13%.

The chain carries TRBV7-9 and TRBJ1-2, with 7 bases lining up with TRBD1. The origin of this receptor is a woman between 65 and 79 years old with COVID-19, enrolled during active disease. Sequenced sample: peripheral blood. The DNA for the CDR3 is TGTGCCAGCAGCTCCCACAGCGCAGGGGGTGGCTACACCTTC. Translated: CASSSHSAGGGYTF.